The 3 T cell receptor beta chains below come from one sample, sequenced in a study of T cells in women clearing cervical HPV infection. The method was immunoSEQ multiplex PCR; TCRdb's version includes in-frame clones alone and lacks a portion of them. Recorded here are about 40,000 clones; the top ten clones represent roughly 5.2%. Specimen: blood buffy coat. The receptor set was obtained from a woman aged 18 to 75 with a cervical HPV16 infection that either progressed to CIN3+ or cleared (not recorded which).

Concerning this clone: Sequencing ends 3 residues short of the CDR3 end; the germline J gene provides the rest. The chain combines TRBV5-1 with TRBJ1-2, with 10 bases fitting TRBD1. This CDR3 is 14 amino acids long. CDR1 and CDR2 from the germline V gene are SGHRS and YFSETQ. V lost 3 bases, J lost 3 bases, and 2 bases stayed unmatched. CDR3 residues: CASSSGQGYYGYTF. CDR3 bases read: TGCGCCAGCAGCTCGGGACAGGGGTACTATGGC.

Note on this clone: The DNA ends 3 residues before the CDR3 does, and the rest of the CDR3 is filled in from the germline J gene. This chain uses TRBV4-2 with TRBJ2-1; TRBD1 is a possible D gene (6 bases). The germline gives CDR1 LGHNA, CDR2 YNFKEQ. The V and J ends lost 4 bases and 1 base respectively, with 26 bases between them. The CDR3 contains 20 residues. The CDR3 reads CASSPRGGWGEAGSYNEQFF. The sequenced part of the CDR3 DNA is TGTGCCAGCAGCCCGAGAGGGGGTTGGGGAGAGGCCGGTTCCTACAATGAG.

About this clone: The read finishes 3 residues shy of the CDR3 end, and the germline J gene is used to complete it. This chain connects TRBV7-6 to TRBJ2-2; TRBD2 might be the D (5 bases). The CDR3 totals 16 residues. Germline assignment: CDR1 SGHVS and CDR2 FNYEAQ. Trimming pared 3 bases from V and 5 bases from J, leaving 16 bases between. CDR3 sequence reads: CASSFLSPRGTGELFF. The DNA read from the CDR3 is TGTGCCAGCAGCTTTCTTAGCCCTCGGGGTACCGGGGAG.